These 4 T cell receptor beta chains were all obtained from the same sample, sequenced in a study of PD-1 blockade in classical Hodgkin lymphoma. The assay was immunoSEQ multiplex PCR, and TCRdb's table has in-frame clones only and misses some. The table shows around 25,000 clones, with around 80% occurring only once. Every single patient, without exception, relapsed after autologous stem cell transplantation, and brentuximab vedotin exposure varied. The sequencing used peripheral blood mononuclear cells (PBMCs), collected at baseline. These receptors were collected from a human donor with classical Hodgkin lymphoma.

J is TRBJ2-1 and V is TRBV9; D uncertain. V gave up 0 bases and J gave up 5 bases, with 6 bases separating them. Germline CDR1 and CDR2: SGDLS and YYNGEE. The CDR3 spans 13 residues. CDR3 sequence reads: CASSVALNNEQFF. The CDR3 DNA reads as TGTGCCAGCAGCGTAGCACTCAACAATGAGCAGTTCTTC.

The chain links TRBV6-6 to TRBJ2-3; no firm D call. Per the germline V gene, CDR1 is MNHNY and CDR2 is SVGAGI (reference sequence). The CDR3 contains 13 residues. Trimming left V 10 bases short and J 5 bases short, with 16 bases between. DNA of the CDR3: TGTGCCACCGAACATTCGAACGGAGATACGCAGTATTTT. Translation gives CATEHSNGDTQYF.

J is TRBJ2-1 and V is TRBV6-5, with D unresolved. There are 12 residues in the CDR3. CDR1 is MNHEY and CDR2 is SVGAGI in the germline V gene. V was shortened by 11 bases and J by 0 bases, with 8 bases between the two germline ends. The CDR3 loop reads CAAGGSYNEQFF. DNA of the CDR3: TGTGCCGCCGGTGGCTCCTACAATGAGCAGTTCTTC.

CDR3 nucleotides: TGCGCCAGCAGCTTGGGGGGGCCGGGGGAAATTGGCTACACCTTC. Encoded protein: CASSLGGPGEIGYTF. The gene calls are TRBV5-1 and TRBJ1-2; D is perhaps TRBD1 (6 bases). Germline V gene lookup returns CDR1 SGHRS and CDR2 YFSETQ. The CDR3 is made up of 15 amino acids. Trimming took 0 bases from V and 7 from J, leaving 16 bases between them.